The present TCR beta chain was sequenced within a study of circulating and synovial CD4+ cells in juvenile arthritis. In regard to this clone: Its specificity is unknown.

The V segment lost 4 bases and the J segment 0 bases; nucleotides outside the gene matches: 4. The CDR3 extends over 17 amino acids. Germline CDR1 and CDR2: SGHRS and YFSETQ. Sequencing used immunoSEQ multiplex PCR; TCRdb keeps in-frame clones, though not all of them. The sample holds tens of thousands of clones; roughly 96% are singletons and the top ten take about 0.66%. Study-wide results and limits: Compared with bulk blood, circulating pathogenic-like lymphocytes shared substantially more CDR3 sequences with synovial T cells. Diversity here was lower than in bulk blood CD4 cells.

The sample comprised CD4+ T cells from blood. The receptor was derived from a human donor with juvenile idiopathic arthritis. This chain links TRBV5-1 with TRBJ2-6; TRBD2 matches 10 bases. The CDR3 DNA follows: TGCGCCAGCAGCCCCCTAGCGGGGGTCTCTGGGGCCAACGTCCTGACTTTC. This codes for CASSPLAGVSGANVLTF.